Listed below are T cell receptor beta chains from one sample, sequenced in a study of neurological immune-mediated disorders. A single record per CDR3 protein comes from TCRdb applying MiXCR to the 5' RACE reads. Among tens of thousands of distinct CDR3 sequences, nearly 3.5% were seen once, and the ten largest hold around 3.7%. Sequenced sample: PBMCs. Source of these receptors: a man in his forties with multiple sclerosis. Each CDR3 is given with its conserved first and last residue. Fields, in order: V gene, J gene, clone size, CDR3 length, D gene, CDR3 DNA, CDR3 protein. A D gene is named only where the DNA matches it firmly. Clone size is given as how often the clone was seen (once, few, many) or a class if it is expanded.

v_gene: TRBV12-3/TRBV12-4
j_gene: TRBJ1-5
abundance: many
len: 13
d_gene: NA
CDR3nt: TGTGCCAGCAGTCAGATACGCAATCAGCCCCAGCATTTT
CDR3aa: CASSQIRNQPQHF

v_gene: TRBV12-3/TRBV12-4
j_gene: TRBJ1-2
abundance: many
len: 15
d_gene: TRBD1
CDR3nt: TGTGCCAGCAGAATCTCCGGGACAGGGTTACGGGGCTACACCTTC
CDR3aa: CASRISGTGLRGYTF

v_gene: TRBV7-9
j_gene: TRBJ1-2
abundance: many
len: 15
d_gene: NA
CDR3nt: TGTGCCAGCAGCTTAGGCGTCAGTTCAAACTATGGCTACACCTTC
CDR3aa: CASSLGVSSNYGYTF

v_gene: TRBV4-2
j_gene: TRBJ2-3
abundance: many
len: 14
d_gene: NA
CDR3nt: TGTGCCAGCAGCCAAGAGAAGGGGATTGGTACGCAGTATTTT
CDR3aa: CASSQEKGIGTQYF

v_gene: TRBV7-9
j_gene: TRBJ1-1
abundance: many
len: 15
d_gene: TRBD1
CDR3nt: TGTGCCAGCAGTCCTAGGGGACAGCTGAACACTGAAGCTTTCTTT
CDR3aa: CASSPRGQLNTEAFF

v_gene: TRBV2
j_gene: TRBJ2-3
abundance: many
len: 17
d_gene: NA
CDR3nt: TGTGCCAGCAGTGATAGTAGCGGTCTAACTAGCACAGATACGCAGTATTTT
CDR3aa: CASSDSSGLTSTDTQYF

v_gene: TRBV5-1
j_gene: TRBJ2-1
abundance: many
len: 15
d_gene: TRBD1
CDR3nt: TGCGCCAGCAGCTTCCGGGACAGAGAATTCAATGAGCAGTTCTTC
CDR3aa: CASSFRDREFNEQFF

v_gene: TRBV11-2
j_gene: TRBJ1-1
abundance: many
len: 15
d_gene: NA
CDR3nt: TGTGCCAGCAGCTCCCCTACGATGGGGAACACTGAAGCTTTCTTT
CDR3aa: CASSSPTMGNTEAFF

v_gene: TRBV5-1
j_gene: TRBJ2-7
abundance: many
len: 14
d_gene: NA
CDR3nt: TGCGCCAGCAGCAATCAGGGGTTAACCTACGAGCAGTACTTC
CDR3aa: CASSNQGLTYEQYF

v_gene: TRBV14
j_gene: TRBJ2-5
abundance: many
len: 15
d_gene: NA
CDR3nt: TGTGCCAGCAGCCCCCTGGCGGGGACAGTAGAGACCCAGTACTTC
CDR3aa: CASSPLAGTVETQYF

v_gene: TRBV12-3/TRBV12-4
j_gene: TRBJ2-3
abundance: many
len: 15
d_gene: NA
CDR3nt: TGTGCCAGCAGTTTATACCTAGCTAGCACAGATACGCAGTATTTT
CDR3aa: CASSLYLASTDTQYF

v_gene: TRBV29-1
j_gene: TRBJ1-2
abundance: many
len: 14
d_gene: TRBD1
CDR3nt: TGCAGCGTTGAAGAGGGTCAGGGGGCCTATGGCTACACCTTC
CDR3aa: CSVEEGQGAYGYTF

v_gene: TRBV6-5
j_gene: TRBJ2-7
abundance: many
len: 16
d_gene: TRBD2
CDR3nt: TGTGCCAGCAGCTCTGCGGGGGGACTAGCGTCCTACGAGCAGTACTTC
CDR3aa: CASSSAGGLASYEQYF

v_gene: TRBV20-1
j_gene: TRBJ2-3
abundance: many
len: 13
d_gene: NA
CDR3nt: TGCAGTGCTAGGGACGCCGGTCAAGGAACGCAGTATTTT
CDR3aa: CSARDAGQGTQYF

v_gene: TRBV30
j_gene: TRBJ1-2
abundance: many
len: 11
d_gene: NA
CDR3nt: TGTGCCTGGAATTGGGGAGATGGCTACACCTTC
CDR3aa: CAWNWGDGYTF

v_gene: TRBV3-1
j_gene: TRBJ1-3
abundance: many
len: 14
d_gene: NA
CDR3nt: TGTGCCAGCAGTCGGGACTCCTCTGGAAAAAACATATATTTT
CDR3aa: CASSRDSSGKNIYF

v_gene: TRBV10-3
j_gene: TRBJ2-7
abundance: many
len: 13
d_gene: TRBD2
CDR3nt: TGTGCCGTTCAAGCGGGACCAGCCTACGAGCAGTACTTC
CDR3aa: CAVQAGPAYEQYF

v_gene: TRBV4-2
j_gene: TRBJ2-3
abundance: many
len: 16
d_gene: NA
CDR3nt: TGTGCCAGCAGCCAAGACGAGAGGGGGGCCAGAGATACGCAGTATTTT
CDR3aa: CASSQDERGARDTQYF

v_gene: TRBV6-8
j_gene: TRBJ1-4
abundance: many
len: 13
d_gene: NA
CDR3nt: TGTGCCAGCAGTTCTGGGGCCGGTGAAAAACTGTTTTTT
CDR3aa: CASSSGAGEKLFF

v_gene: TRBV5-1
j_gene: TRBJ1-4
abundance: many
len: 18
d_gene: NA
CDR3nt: TGCGCCAGCAGCTTTGGACAGTCCTCAGCCCCAACTAATGAAAAACTGTTTTTT
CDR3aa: CASSFGQSSAPTNEKLFF

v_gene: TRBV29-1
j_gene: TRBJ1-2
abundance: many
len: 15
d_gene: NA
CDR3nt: TGCAGCGTTGCCCCCCACAGCAGAGCCCACTATGGCTACACCTTC
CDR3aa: CSVAPHSRAHYGYTF

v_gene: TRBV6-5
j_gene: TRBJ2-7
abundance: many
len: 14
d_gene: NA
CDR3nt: TGTGCCACCAGCGCGGGACACCGGGCCCGCGAGCAGTACTTC
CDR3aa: CATSAGHRAREQYF

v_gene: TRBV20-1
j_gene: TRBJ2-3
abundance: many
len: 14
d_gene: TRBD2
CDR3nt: TGCAGTGCTCCAACTAGCGGGCTCTGGGATACGCAGTATTTT
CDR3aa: CSAPTSGLWDTQYF

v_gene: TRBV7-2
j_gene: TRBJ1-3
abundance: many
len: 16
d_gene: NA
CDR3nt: TGTGCCAGCAGCTTAGGCGGCGGTTTCTCTGGAAACACCATATATTTT
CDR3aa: CASSLGGGFSGNTIYF

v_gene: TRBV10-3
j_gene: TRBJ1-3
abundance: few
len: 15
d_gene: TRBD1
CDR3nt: TGTGCCATCAGTGCCCGGACAGGGTCAGGAAAAAACATATATTTT
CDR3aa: CAISARTGSGKNIYF

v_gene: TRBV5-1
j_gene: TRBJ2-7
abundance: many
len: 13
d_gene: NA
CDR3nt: TGCGCCAGCAGCTTGAATCAACAGCTCGAGCAGTACTTC
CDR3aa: CASSLNQQLEQYF

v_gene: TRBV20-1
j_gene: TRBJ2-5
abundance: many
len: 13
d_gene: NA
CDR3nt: TGCAGTGCTAGCAGGGGGCGGGAGGAGACCCAGTACTTC
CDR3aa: CSASRGREETQYF

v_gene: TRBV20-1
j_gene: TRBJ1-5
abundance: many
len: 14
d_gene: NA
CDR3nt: TGCAGTGCTGGGCGAGGAGGGACGGATCAGCCCCAGCATTTT
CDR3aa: CSAGRGGTDQPQHF

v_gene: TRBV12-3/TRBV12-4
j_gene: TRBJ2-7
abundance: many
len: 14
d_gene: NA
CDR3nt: TGTGCCAGCAGTACAGGGCCTTACTCCTACGAGCAGTACTTC
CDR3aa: CASSTGPYSYEQYF

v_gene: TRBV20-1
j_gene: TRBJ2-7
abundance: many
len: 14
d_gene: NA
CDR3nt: TGCAGTGCTATATCGGGACGTCAGGCCTACGAGCAGTACTTC
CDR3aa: CSAISGRQAYEQYF

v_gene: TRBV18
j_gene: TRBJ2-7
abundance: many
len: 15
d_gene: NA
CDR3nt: TGTGCCAGCTCACCACCGGGAACACCCGCCTACGAGCAGTACTTC
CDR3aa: CASSPPGTPAYEQYF

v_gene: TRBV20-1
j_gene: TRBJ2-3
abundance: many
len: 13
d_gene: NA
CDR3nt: TGCAGTGCTAGGAGAGGTTCCACAGATACGCAGTATTTT
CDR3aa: CSARRGSTDTQYF

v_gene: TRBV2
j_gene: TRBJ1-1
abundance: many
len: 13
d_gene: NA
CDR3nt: TGTGCCAGCGCTGGGCAGGGGAACACTGAAGCTTTCTTT
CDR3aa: CASAGQGNTEAFF

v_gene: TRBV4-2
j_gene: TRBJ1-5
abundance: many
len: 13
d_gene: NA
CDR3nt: TGTGCCAGCAGCCAAGTCTTATATCAGCCCCAGCATTTT
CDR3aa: CASSQVLYQPQHF

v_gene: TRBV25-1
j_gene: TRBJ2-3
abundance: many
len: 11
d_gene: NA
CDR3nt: TGTGCCAGCAATACGGCTGATACGCAGTATTTT
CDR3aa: CASNTADTQYF

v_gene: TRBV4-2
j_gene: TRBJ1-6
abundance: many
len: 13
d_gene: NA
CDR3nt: TGTGCCAGCAGCCGCAACTCGGAGGCACCCCTCCACTTT
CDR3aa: CASSRNSEAPLHF

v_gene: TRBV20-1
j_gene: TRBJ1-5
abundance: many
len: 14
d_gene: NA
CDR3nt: TGCAGTGCTAGAGCAGACAGTTCCAATCAGCCCCAGCATTTT
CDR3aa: CSARADSSNQPQHF

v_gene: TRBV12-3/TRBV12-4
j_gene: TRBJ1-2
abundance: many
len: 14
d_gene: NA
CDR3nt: TGTGCCAGCAGTTTAGCCTTTCCCGGGAGGGGCTACACCTTC
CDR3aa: CASSLAFPGRGYTF

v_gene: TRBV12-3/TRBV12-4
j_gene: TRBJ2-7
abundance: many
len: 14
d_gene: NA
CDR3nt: TGTGCCAGCAGTCCCGAAGGGGGCTCCTACGAGCAGTACTTC
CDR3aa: CASSPEGGSYEQYF

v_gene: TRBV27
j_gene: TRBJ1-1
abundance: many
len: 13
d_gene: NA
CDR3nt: TGTGCCAGCAGCCCGTTCTCCCCATCCGAAGCTTTCTTT
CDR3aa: CASSPFSPSEAFF